The clone carrying this T cell receptor (beta chain) was recorded a few times. Its target is unknown. Then a second PCR, running roughly 6 to 11 cycles, was carried out with a sample-barcoded 5' primer and a J-beta primer mix. Via MiXCR, TCRdb re-called the 5' RACE reads, giving one row per CDR3 protein. The table lists fewer than 2,000,000 distinct CDR3 sequences, 30% to 35% of them singletons. The data were taken from a study of blood T cells in healthy people across ages. Whole-study findings and limits: Researchers deemed the diversity estimates from one million T cells underestimates. A roughly linear age-dependent decrease characterized TCR beta diversity per million T cells.

The CDR3 covers 17 residues. Whenever a sample was processed, at least 6 million PBMCs were isolated. Total RNA extraction produced at least 6 micrograms (per sample) for the study. The sequence derives from a woman aged 25 to 39 in good health. V is TRBV21-1 and J is TRBJ2-3; TRBD2 was called by the table and not checked on the DNA. TRBV21-1 is deemed a pseudogene. The sequenced sample consisted of blood. The CDR3 nucleotides are TGTGCCAGCACCGGACTAGCGGGATGGCACGTCACAGATACGCAGTATTTT. Translation: CASTGLAGWHVTDTQYF.